These 32 T cell receptor beta chains were all obtained from the same sample, sequenced in a study of shared clonotypes between healthy human individuals. TCRdb keeps only in-frame clones here, not all; method: immunoSEQ multiplex PCR. The sample lists about 610,000 clones, roughly 97% occurring once. The material sequenced was naive CD4+ T cells sorted from blood. Regarding subset: CD45RA+ positively selected. These receptors all come from a woman under 40 in good health.

The rearrangement uses TRBV5-4 and TRBJ2-3, with 8 nucleotides matching TRBD2. J was trimmed by 2 bases and V by 4 bases; bases with no gene match: 12. Looked up from germline, CDR1 is SGHNT and CDR2 is YYREEE (reference sequence). The CDR3 contains 17 residues. CDR3 sequence: CASSPFLAGRLTDTQYF. In nucleotides, the CDR3 is TGTGCCAGCAGCCCCTTTTTAGCGGGGCGACTCACAGATACGCAGTATTTT.

This chain uses TRBV2 with TRBJ1-5; the D is unclear. The CDR3 consists of 16 residues. Germline V gene lookup returns CDR1 SNHLY and CDR2 FYNNEI. Trimming took 3 bases from V and 0 from J, leaving 12 bases between them. Here the CDR3 reads CASSDLAVYSNQPQHF. The CDR3 region has the DNA TGTGCCAGCAGTGATTTGGCAGTTTATAGCAATCAGCCCCAGCATTTT.

The chain has TRBV27 and TRBJ2-2; 8 bases are a match to TRBD2. This CDR3 region has 15 residues. CDR1 is MNHEY and CDR2 is SMNVEV in the germline V gene (reference sequence). After removal of 5 bases from V and 4 bases from J, the junction contained 6 bases not matched to a gene. This chain's CDR3 is CASSSGRRVTGELFF. The CDR3 DNA reads as TGTGCCAGCAGTAGCGGGAGAAGAGTCACCGGGGAGCTGTTTTTT.

The chain links TRBV6-6 to TRBJ1-5; D may be TRBD1 (5 bases). Trimming shortened V by 7 bases and J by 3 bases, and 16 bases separated the two germline ends. CDR3 length: 15 amino acids. Germline-derived CDR1 and CDR2 are MNHNY and SVGAGI (reference sequence). CDR3 sequence: CASTITGEPNQPQHF. The CDR3 DNA sequence: TGTGCCAGCACCATAACGGGGGAACCCAATCAGCCCCAGCATTTT.

V is TRBV9 and J is TRBJ2-5, with D hard to call. Trimming left V 3 bases short and J 5 bases short, with 11 bases between. Per germline, CDR1 SGDLS and CDR2 YYNGEE. The CDR3 is made up of 13 amino acids. The CDR3 protein is CASSATTHETQYF. The CDR3 region has the DNA TGTGCCAGCAGCGCCACGACCCATGAGACCCAGTACTTC.

The chain has TRBV5-1 and TRBJ1-2; no firm D call. The CDR3 contains 13 residues. The V end lost 0 bases, the J end lost 3 bases, and 6 bases lay between the germline ends. Germline assignment: CDR1 SGHRS and CDR2 YFSETQ. The CDR3 bases are TGCGCCAGCAGCTTGGATGCCTACTATGGCTACACCTTC. Encoded protein: CASSLDAYYGYTF.

The gene calls are TRBV20-1 and TRBJ2-7; D is undetermined. The length of the CDR3 is 11 residues. Germline CDR1 is DFQATT and CDR2 is SNEGSKA (reference sequence). Trimming took off 7 bases at V and 2 bases at J, with 9 bases between the two ends. The CDR3 loop reads CSVYATYEQYF. CDR3 in DNA: TGCAGTGTTTACGCCACCTACGAGCAGTACTTC.

The chain joins TRBV5-1 to TRBJ2-5, with 9 bases identical to TRBD2. CDR1 is SGHRS, CDR2 YFSETQ, per germline. V was clipped by 4 bases and J by 4 bases; unmatched bases: 11. The CDR3 totals 16 residues. CDR3 region: CASSTLAGAVAETQYF. The CDR3 region has the DNA TGCGCCAGCAGCACCTTAGCGGGAGCCGTTGCAGAGACCCAGTACTTC.

This chain connects TRBV11-2 to TRBJ1-4, with D perhaps matching TRBD1 (6 bases). V was pared by 1 base and J by 5 bases, with 8 bases between. CDR3 length equals 14 residues. Germline CDR1 reads SGHAT; CDR2 reads FQNNGV. The CDR3 loop reads CASSLVRGNEKLFF. For the CDR3, the DNA is TGTGCCAGCAGCTTAGTCAGGGGAAATGAAAAACTGTTTTTT.

This sequence joins TRBV6-1 and TRBJ1-2, with a tentative D call TRBD1 (5 bases). CDR1 is MNHNS, CDR2 SASEGT, per germline. V dropped 4 bases and J dropped 1 base, with 10 bases sitting between them. This CDR3 has 14 residues. The CDR3 is CASSAEGLNYGYTF. For the CDR3, the DNA is TGTGCCAGCAGTGCTGAGGGACTTAACTATGGCTACACCTTC.

The chain combines TRBV29-1 with TRBJ2-5; no clear D gene. Trimming took 6 bases from V and 3 from J, leaving 11 bases between them. The CDR3 runs to 12 residues. Germline CDR1 SQVTM, CDR2 ANQGSEA. The CDR3 bases are TGCAGCGTGGTGGCACCAGAAGAGACCCAGTACTTC. Translation gives CSVVAPEETQYF.

This clone showed up just once. The chain combines TRBV5-4 with TRBJ2-5; TRBD2 matches 13 bases. Germline CDR1 SGHNT, CDR2 YYREEE (reference sequence). Trimming cost V 4 bases and J 4 bases; bases outside gene matches: 7. This CDR3 comprises 16 residues. The CDR3: CASSTQLAGGIETQYF. For the CDR3, the DNA is TGTGCCAGCAGCACCCAACTAGCGGGAGGGATAGAGACCCAGTACTTC.

As for this clone: Other DNA variants within this sample encode the same CDR3. The chain employs TRBV27 and TRBJ2-1; 10 positions agree with TRBD2. Germline V gene lookup returns CDR1 MNHEY and CDR2 SMNVEV (reference sequence). The CDR3 has 14 residues. The V segment lost 5 bases and the J segment 4 bases; nucleotides outside the gene matches: 2. The CDR3 sequence is CASSRTSGYNEQFF. CDR3 DNA sequence: TGTGCCAGCAGTCGGACTAGCGGTTACAATGAGCAGTTCTTC.

J is TRBJ1-2 and V is TRBV5-8; no definite D call. The CDR3 is made up of 14 amino acids. Germline assignment: CDR1 SGHTS and CDR2 YDEGEE. V lost 2 bases and J 8 bases, leaving 16 bases between the germline ends. The CDR3 loop is CASSFLSPASGYTF. The CDR3 DNA sequence: TGTGCCAGCAGCTTCTTATCACCGGCTTCGGGCTACACCTTC.

This sequence joins TRBV27 and TRBJ1-1, with 7 bases matching TRBD1. Germline V gives CDR1 MNHEY, CDR2 SMNVEV (reference sequence). The CDR3 contains 15 residues. V trimming: 5 bases; J trimming: 1 base; junction bases outside the gene matches: 7. The CDR3 region is CASSSRQGWNTEAFF. The CDR3 nucleotides are TGTGCCAGCAGTAGCAGACAGGGTTGGAACACTGAAGCTTTCTTT.

The chain links TRBV6-5 to TRBJ1-1; D call uncertain. This CDR3 has 14 amino acids. Germline assignment: CDR1 MNHEY and CDR2 SVGAGI. V shed 2 bases and J shed 5 bases, with 12 bases lying between them. This CDR3 reads CASSYREASTEAFF. In DNA form, the CDR3 reads TGTGCCAGCAGTTACCGGGAGGCATCGACTGAAGCTTTCTTT.

The CDR3 DNA follows: TGTGCCAGCAGCCACCCCCTATTTGCCGGTGATCCGGGAGATGGCTACACCTTC. Encoded protein: CASSHPLFAGDPGDGYTF. The V and J genes are TRBV5-8 and TRBJ1-2, with D uncertain. Germline CDR1 and CDR2: SGHTS and YDEGEE. The CDR3 extends over 18 amino acids. The V end lost 4 bases, the J end lost 6 bases, and 28 bases lay between the germline ends.

V gene TRBV19 combines with J gene TRBJ2-2; TRBD1 or TRBD2 may be the D gene (5 bases each). Germline values: CDR1 LNHDA, CDR2 SQIVND (reference sequence). The CDR3 covers 15 residues. V gave up 4 bases and J gave up 2 bases, with 11 bases separating them. CDR3 residues: CASSNWGRNTGELFF. CDR3 bases: TGTGCCAGTAGTAATTGGGGGAGAAACACCGGGGAGCTGTTTTTT. The full variable domain, rest sourced from reference TRBV19 and TRBJ2-2, is DGGITQSPKYLFRKEGQNVTLSCEQNLNHDAMYWYRQDPGQGLRLIYYSQIVNDFQKGDIAEGYSVSREKKESFPLTVTSAQKNPTAFYLCASSNWGRNTGELFFGEGSRLTVL.

This chain joins TRBV20-1 and TRBJ2-7; 7 bases match TRBD2. The germline CDR1 and CDR2 sequences are DFQATT and SNEGSKA (reference sequence). Trimming at V came to 4 bases and at J to 10 bases, leaving 7 bases not matched to a gene. This CDR3 comprises 11 residues. As DNA, the CDR3 is TGCAGTGCTACGCAGTGGGGGGGACAGTACTTC. It specifies CSATQWGGQYF.

This clone has only one observation. V usage is TRBV13 and J usage is TRBJ1-1; D might be TRBD1 (6 bases). Germline CDR1 is PRHDT and CDR2 is FYEKMQ (reference sequence). The CDR3 is 14 amino acids. Trimming took off 4 bases at V and 2 bases at J, with 11 bases between the two ends. The CDR3 sequence: CASSSRTDNTEAFF. CDR3 bases: TGTGCCAGCAGCTCAAGGACAGACAACACTGAAGCTTTCTTT.

The genes are TRBV2 and TRBJ1-2, with 7 bases aligning to TRBD1. The CDR3 contains 14 residues. With V trimmed by 8 bases and J by 4 bases, 10 bases remained unmatched. CDR1 is SNHLY, CDR2 FYNNEI, per germline. CDR3: CASSGTAKAYGYTF. CDR3 coding DNA: TGTGCCAGCTCCGGGACAGCAAAGGCCTATGGCTACACCTTC.

This chain links TRBV19 with TRBJ1-5; no clear D gene. Germline loops: CDR1 LNHDA, CDR2 SQIVND (reference sequence). The CDR3 sequence is 13 residues long. The V end was cut by 5 bases, the J end by 9 bases, with 14 bases between. The CDR3 nucleotides read TGTGCCAGTAGTTATCCCGGGCGGACGCCCCAGCATTTT. This gives the protein CASSYPGRTPQHF.

The chain links TRBV6-5 to TRBJ2-7; tentatively, D is TRBD1 or TRBD2 (7 bases each). Trimming left V 6 bases short and J 13 bases short, with 22 bases between. The CDR3 is 13 amino acids. From germline, CDR1 is MNHEY and CDR2 SVGAGI. CDR3 residues: CASRDLRGRDLYF. DNA for the CDR3: TGTGCCAGCAGGGACCTCAGGGGGAGGGACCTATACTTC.

V and J are TRBV7-2 and TRBJ1-1; D remains ambiguous. Trimming took off 5 bases at V and 3 bases at J, with 13 bases between the two ends. This CDR3 is 14 amino acids long. Germline V gene lookup returns CDR1 SGHTA and CDR2 FQGNSA. CDR3 coding DNA: TGTGCCAGCAGCACCCACTCAGGTGACACTGAAGCTTTCTTT. It yields the protein CASSTHSGDTEAFF.

The rearrangement uses TRBV29-1 and TRBJ2-7, with 8 positions matching TRBD2. Germline V gene sequence: CDR1 SQVTM, CDR2 ANQGSEA. CDR3 length: 13 amino acids. After removal of 6 bases from V and 2 bases from J, the junction contained 6 bases not matched to a gene. CDR3: CSVPAGAPYEQYF. The CDR3 nucleotides are TGCAGCGTCCCAGCGGGAGCCCCCTACGAGCAGTACTTC.

J is TRBJ2-2 and V is TRBV18; 7 nucleotides align to TRBD1. Germline lookup yields CDR1 KGHSH and CDR2 LQKENI. V was pared by 3 bases and J by 4 bases, with 11 bases of the junction left unmatched. There are 17 residues in the CDR3. The CDR3 here is CASSPPLTGATTGELFF. The CDR3 nucleotides are TGTGCCAGCTCACCTCCACTAACAGGGGCCACCACCGGGGAGCTGTTTTTT.

This chain uses TRBV6-4 with TRBJ2-5; D may be TRBD1 or TRBD2 (6 bases each). V lost 7 bases and J lost 7, with 19 bases in between. This CDR3 contains 14 residues. Germline CDR1 and CDR2: MRHNA and SNTAGT. CDR3 DNA sequence: TGTGCCAGCACCTTCCGGGACTTAGGGGGGACCCAGTACTTC. It codes for CASTFRDLGGTQYF.

This chain joins TRBV5-1 and TRBJ1-2; D possibly corresponds to TRBD1 (5 bases). Germline CDR1 is SGHRS and CDR2 is YFSETQ. This CDR3 is 16 amino acids long. V was trimmed by 4 bases and J by 3 bases, leaving 19 bases between them. The DNA of the CDR3 is TGCGCCAGCAGCCCCCTAACCGGGACTGGGGACTATGGCTACACCTTC. It specifies CASSPLTGTGDYGYTF.

This rearrangement joins TRBV6-4 to TRBJ1-4; 7 nucleotides match TRBD1. J lost 7 bases, V lost 2 bases, and 4 bases had no gene match. This CDR3 has 14 amino acids. The germline V gene has CDR1 MRHNA and CDR2 SNTAGT. CDR3 region: CASSDGTDFEKLFF. Here the CDR3 DNA reads TGTGCCAGCAGTGACGGGACAGATTTTGAAAAACTGTTTTTT.

The chain has TRBV30 and TRBJ2-7, with D perhaps assigned TRBD1 or TRBD2 (5 bases each). Deletions cut 2 bases from V and 4 bases from J, with 9 bases between. The CDR3 runs to 12 residues. Germline CDR1 and CDR2: GTSNPN and SVGIG (reference sequence). The CDR3, as DNA: TGTGCCTGGAGTTTTGAGGGGTACGAGCAGTACTTC. Protein sequence: CAWSFEGYEQYF.

V is TRBV29-1 and J is TRBJ2-7; 7 bases align to TRBD1. V lost 6 bases and J lost 1; bases outside the gene matches: 9. The CDR3 loop spans 14 amino acids. Germline-derived CDR1 and CDR2 are SQVTM and ANQGSEA. The CDR3 bases are TGCAGCGTATTGAGACAGGGCGGGTCCTACGAGCAGTACTTC. This sequence encodes CSVLRQGGSYEQYF.

The genes are TRBV30 and TRBJ1-5, with a possible D match to TRBD1 (6 bases). The CDR3 spans 15 residues. Germline loops: CDR1 GTSNPN, CDR2 SVGIG (reference sequence). With 0 bases removed from V and 6 bases from J, the gap between germline ends came to 15 bases. This chain's CDR3 is CAWSVGTNLAQPQHF. The CDR3 nucleotides read TGTGCCTGGAGTGTAGGGACAAACCTCGCTCAGCCCCAGCATTTT.